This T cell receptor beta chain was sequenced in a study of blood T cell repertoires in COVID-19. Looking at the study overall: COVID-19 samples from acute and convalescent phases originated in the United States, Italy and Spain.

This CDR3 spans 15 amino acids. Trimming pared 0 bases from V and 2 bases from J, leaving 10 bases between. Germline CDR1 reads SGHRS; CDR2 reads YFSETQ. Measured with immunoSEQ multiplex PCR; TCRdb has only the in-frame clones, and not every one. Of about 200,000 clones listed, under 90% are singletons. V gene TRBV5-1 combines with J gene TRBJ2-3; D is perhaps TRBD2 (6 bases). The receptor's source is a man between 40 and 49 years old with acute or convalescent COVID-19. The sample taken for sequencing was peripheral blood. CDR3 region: CASSLDGLNTDTQYF. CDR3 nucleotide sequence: TGCGCCAGCAGCTTGGACGGACTAAACACAGATACGCAGTATTTT.